This entry describes one TCR beta chain. Its antigen is not known. The data stem from a study of cytomegalovirus exposure and HLA in healthy donors. General study results and limits: According to a subsequent analysis, TCR clusters from the first cohort were inclined to appear together in the 120 validation repertoires. Cytomegalovirus association was listed for 164 TCR beta chains. In vitro, three CMV-associated chains proved specific for CMV antigens. High specificity and sensitivity for cytomegalovirus status were reported for the classifier.

The protocol was immunoSEQ multiplex PCR, while the TCRdb copy is restricted to in-frame clones and leaves out a portion. The profile shows under 250,000 clones, over 65% of them singletons. The CDR3 is 16 amino acids. Germline CDR1 and CDR2: MNHEY and SVGAGI. V lost 4 bases and J lost 3, with 18 bases in between. The source is a woman aged 18-29 years in good health and CMV-seronegative. This chain uses TRBV6-5 with TRBJ1-2; a possible D gene is TRBD1 (5 bases). Material: PBMCs. In DNA form, the CDR3 reads TGTGCCAGCAGTTCCCCCGGGGTCCGGGGGGACTATGGCTACACCTTC. This sequence encodes CASSSPGVRGDYGYTF.